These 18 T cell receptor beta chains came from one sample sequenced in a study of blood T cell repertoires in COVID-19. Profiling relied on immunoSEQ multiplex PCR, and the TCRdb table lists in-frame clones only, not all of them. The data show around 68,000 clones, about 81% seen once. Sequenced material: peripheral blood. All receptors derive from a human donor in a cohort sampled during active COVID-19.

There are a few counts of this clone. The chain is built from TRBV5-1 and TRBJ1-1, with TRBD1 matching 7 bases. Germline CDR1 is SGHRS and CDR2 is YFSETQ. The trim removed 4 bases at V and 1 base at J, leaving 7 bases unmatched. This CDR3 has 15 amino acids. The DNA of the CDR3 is TGCGCCAGCAGCATGGACGGACAGGCGAACACTGAAGCTTTCTTT. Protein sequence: CASSMDGQANTEAFF.

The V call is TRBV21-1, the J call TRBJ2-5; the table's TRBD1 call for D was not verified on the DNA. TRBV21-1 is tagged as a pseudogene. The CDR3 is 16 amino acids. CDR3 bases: TGTGCCAGCAGCGGGGGGACAGCCGCGTACCAAGAGACCCAGTACTTC. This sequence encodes CASSGGTAAYQETQYF.

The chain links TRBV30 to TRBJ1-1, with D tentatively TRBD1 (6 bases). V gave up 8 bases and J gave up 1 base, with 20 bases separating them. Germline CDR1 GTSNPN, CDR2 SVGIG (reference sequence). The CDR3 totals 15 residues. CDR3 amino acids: CALRTAQSQNTEAFF. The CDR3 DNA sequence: TGTGCCCTACGGACAGCTCAGTCGCAGAACACTGAAGCTTTCTTT. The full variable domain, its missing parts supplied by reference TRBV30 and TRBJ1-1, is SQTIHQWPATLVQPVGSPLSLECTVEGTSNPNLYWYRQAAGRGLQLLFYSVGIGQISSEVPQNLSASRPQDRQFILSSKKLLLSDSGFYLCALRTAQSQNTEAFFGQGTRLTVV.

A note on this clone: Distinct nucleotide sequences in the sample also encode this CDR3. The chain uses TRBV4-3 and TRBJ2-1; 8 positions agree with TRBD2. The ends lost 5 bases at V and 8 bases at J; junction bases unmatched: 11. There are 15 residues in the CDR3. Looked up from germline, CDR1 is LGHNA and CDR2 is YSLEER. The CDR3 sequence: CASSSEAGGSYEQFF. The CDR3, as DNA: TGCGCCAGCAGCAGCGAGGCGGGAGGTTCCTATGAGCAGTTCTTC.

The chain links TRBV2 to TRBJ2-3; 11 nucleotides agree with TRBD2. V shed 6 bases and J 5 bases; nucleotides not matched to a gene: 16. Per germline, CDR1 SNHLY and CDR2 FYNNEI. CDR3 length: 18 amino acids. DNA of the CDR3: TGTGCCAGCAGCCTTTCCCCCTTACTAGCGGGAGAACAAGATACGCAGTATTTT. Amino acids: CASSLSPLLAGEQDTQYF.

The CDR3 protein is CASSKKQPYALYGYTF. In DNA form, the CDR3 reads TGTGCCAGCAGCAAAAAACAGCCTTATGCCTTATATGGCTACACCTTC. The J gene is TRBJ1-2, the V gene TRBV6-2 or TRBV6-3; D is unclear. The CDR3 runs 16 residues. Germline V lookup: CDR1 MNHEY, CDR2 SVGEGT. Trimming removed 6 bases at V and 5 bases at J, with 22 bases between.

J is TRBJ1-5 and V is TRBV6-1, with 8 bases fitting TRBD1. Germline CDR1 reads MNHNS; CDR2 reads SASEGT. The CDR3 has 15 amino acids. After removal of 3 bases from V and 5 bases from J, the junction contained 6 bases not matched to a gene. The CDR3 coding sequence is TGTGCCAGCAGTGAGGAGGACAGGGAAGATCAGCCCCAGCATTTT. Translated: CASSEEDREDQPQHF.

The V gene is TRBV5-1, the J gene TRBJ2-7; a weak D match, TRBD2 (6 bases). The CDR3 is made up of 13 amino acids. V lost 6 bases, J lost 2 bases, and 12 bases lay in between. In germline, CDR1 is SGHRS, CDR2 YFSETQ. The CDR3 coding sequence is TGCGCCAGCAAGCAGGGAGGAACCTACGAGCAGTACTTC. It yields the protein CASKQGGTYEQYF.

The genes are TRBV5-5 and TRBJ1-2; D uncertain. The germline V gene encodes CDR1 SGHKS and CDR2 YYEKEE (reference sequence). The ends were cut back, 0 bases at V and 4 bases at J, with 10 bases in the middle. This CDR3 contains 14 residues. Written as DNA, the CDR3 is TGTGCCAGCAGCTTGGCCCCACAGCCCTATGGCTACACCTTC. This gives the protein CASSLAPQPYGYTF.

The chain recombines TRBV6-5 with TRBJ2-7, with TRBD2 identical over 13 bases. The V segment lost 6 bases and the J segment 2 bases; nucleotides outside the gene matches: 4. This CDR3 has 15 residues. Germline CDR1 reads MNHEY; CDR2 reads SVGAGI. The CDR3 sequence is CASRAGTSGTYEQYF. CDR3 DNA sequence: TGTGCCAGCAGGGCCGGGACTAGCGGGACCTACGAGCAGTACTTC.

This CDR3 reads CAIAGRLYEQYF. The CDR3 coding sequence is TGTGCTATCGCTGGGCGATTATACGAGCAGTACTTC. V and J are TRBV28 and TRBJ2-7; D not resolved. The V gene's germline CDR1 is MDHEN and CDR2 SYDVKM. This CDR3 is 12 amino acids long.

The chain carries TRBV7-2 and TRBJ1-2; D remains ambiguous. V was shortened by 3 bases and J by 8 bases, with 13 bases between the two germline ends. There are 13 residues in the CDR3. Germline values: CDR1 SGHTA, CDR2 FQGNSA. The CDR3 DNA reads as TGTGCCAGCAGCTTTGGAGGGCGTGGGGGCTACACCTTC. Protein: CASSFGGRGGYTF.

The CDR3 region is CASRLAGEYNEQFF. The CDR3 DNA reads as TGTGCCAGCAGACTAGCGGGAGAATACAATGAGCAGTTCTTC. The chain links TRBV28 to TRBJ2-1; 11 bases agree with TRBD2. This CDR3 contains 14 residues. J gave up 4 bases and V 6 bases, and 2 bases lay outside the gene matches. Germline CDR1 and CDR2: MDHEN and SYDVKM.

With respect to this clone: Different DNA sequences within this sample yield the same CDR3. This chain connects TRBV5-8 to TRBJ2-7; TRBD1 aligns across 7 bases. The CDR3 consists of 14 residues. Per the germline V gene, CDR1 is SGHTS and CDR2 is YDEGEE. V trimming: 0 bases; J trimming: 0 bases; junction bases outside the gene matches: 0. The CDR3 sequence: CASSLGDSSYEQYF. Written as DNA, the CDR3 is TGTGCCAGCAGCTTGGGGGACAGCTCCTACGAGCAGTACTTC.

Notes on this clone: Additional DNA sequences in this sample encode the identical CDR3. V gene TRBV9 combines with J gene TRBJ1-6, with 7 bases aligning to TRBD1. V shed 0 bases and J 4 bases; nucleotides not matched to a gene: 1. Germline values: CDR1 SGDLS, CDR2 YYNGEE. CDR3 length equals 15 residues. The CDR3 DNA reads TGTGCCAGCAGCGTAGAGGGACAGTATAATTCACCCCTCCACTTT. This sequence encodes CASSVEGQYNSPLHF.

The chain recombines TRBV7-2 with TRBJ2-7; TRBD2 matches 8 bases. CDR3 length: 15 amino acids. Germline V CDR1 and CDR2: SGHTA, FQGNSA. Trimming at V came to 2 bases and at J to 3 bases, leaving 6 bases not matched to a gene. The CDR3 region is CASSLMRGVIYEQYF. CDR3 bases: TGTGCCAGCAGCTTAATGCGGGGGGTAATCTACGAGCAGTACTTC.

CDR3 sequence reads: CASSSTGLATHEQYF. CDR3 DNA: TGTGCCAGCAGCTCCACTGGACTAGCTACCCACGAGCAGTACTTC. The V call is TRBV11-1, the J call TRBJ2-7; 8 nucleotides line up with TRBD2. Losses at the gene ends were 4 bases for V and 5 bases for J; bases not matched to a gene: 10. The CDR3 sequence is 15 residues long. Germline-derived CDR1 and CDR2 are SGHAT and FQDESV (reference sequence).

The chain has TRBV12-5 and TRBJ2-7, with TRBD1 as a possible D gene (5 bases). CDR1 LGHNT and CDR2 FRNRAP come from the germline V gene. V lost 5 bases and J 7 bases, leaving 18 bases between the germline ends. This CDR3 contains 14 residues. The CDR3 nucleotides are TGTGCTAGTGGTCTACCTAGACAGAATAGAGAGCAGTACTTC. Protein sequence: CASGLPRQNREQYF.